The 6 T cell receptor beta chains in this list originate from one sample, sequenced in a study of T cell responses to AZD1222 COVID-19 vaccine. Profiled with immunoSEQ multiplex PCR; TCRdb holds only in-frame clones, not every one. The top ten clones hold about 4.6% of a sample with 120,000 to 150,000 clones, approximately 90% of them seen once. The sequencing used peripheral blood, collected on day 0 of AZD1222 vaccination. These receptors originate from an adult in good health.

The V gene is TRBV30, the J gene TRBJ1-3; D not resolved. Germline values: CDR1 GTSNPN, CDR2 SVGIG (reference sequence). The ends were cut back, 2 bases at V and 0 bases at J, with 14 bases in the middle. The CDR3 contains 16 residues. This CDR3 is CAWSSGISYSGNTIYF. The CDR3 region has the DNA TGTGCCTGGAGTTCCGGGATTTCCTACTCTGGAAACACCATATATTTT.

This clone was observed once. This chain links TRBV4-3 with TRBJ2-3; a possible D gene is TRBD2 (6 bases). CDR3 size: 16 residues. CDR1 and CDR2 from the germline V gene are LGHNA and YSLEER. Trimming pared 0 bases from V and 4 bases from J, leaving 14 bases between. CDR3 protein: CASSQDGRGVPDTQYF. The CDR3 bases are TGCGCCAGCAGCCAAGACGGGCGGGGAGTTCCAGATACGCAGTATTTT.

Concerning this clone itself: This specimen includes other DNA sequences encoding the same CDR3. The chain joins TRBV28 to TRBJ1-2; 10 bases match TRBD1. V dropped 6 bases and J dropped 6; count of bases not matched to a gene: 7. Germline loops: CDR1 MDHEN, CDR2 SYDVKM. The CDR3 is 14 residues long. The DNA of the CDR3 is TGTGCCAGCAGCCGGGGACAGGGGAGGGATGGCTACACCTTC. Translation: CASSRGQGRDGYTF.

V is TRBV28 and J is TRBJ2-2; the D gene is possibly TRBD2 (6 bases). The CDR3 loop spans 16 amino acids. Germline lookup yields CDR1 MDHEN and CDR2 SYDVKM. V lost 3 bases and J 5 bases, leaving 16 bases between the germline ends. CDR3 residues: CASSLEGNQRTGELFF. CDR3 in DNA: TGTGCCAGCAGTTTGGAGGGAAATCAGCGGACCGGGGAGCTGTTTTTT.

The chain recombines TRBV11-2 with TRBJ2-1; no firm D call. The CDR3 length is 15 residues. Per germline, CDR1 SGHAT and CDR2 FQNNGV. V lost 0 bases, J lost 4 bases, and 10 bases lay in between. The CDR3: CASSLDPTGYNEQFF. The CDR3 coding sequence is TGTGCCAGCAGCTTAGATCCAACGGGTTACAATGAGCAGTTCTTC.

This rearrangement joins TRBV7-2 to TRBJ2-7; the D is unclear. Germline-derived CDR1 and CDR2 are SGHTA and FQGNSA. The length of the CDR3 is 12 residues. Trimming cost V 1 base and J 4 bases, with 5 bases left between them. This CDR3 is CASSLGQYEQYF. CDR3 nucleotide sequence: TGTGCCAGCAGCTTAGGCCAGTACGAGCAGTACTTC.